The 22 T cell receptor beta chains below come from one sample, sequenced in a study of cytotoxic CD8 clonotypes in ibrutinib-treated CLL. Profiling relied on immunoSEQ multiplex PCR, and the TCRdb table lists in-frame clones only, not all of them. The data contain roughly 180,000 clones, roughly 72% of them singletons. The source material was PBMCs, sampled after 24 months of ibrutinib treatment. The receptors were sampled from a human donor with chronic lymphocytic leukemia.

This clone was observed a few times. The rearrangement links TRBV28 to TRBJ2-7; D unresolved. Germline V CDR1 and CDR2: MDHEN, SYDVKM. Trimming pared 5 bases from V and 3 bases from J, leaving 14 bases between. The CDR3 is 14 amino acids. The CDR3 region has the DNA TGTGCCAGCAGTCCGCGTCTGAATAACTACGAGCAGTACTTC. Protein sequence: CASSPRLNNYEQYF.

The chain carries TRBV28 and TRBJ1-5; 9 bases are a match to TRBD1. This CDR3 has 18 amino acids. Germline lookup yields CDR1 MDHEN and CDR2 SYDVKM. V dropped 4 bases and J dropped 1; count of bases not matched to a gene: 11. This CDR3 reads CASSWQQGALLSNQPQHF. The CDR3 DNA sequence: TGTGCCAGCAGTTGGCAACAGGGGGCGCTTTTAAGCAATCAGCCCCAGCATTTT.

This clone was counted only a few times. The chain employs TRBV5-1 and TRBJ1-4; D call uncertain. The CDR3 consists of 12 residues. Germline lookup yields CDR1 SGHRS and CDR2 YFSETQ. V gave up 2 bases and J gave up 7 bases, with 6 bases separating them. This CDR3 is CASSLSGEKLFF. In nucleotides, the CDR3 is TGCGCCAGCAGCTTATCTGGTGAAAAACTGTTTTTT.

This sequence joins TRBV7-6 and TRBJ2-7, with 8 positions matching TRBD1. CDR1 and CDR2 (germline): SGHVS, FNYEAQ. CDR3 length equals 14 residues. The V segment lost 6 bases and the J segment 3 bases; nucleotides outside the gene matches: 7. CDR3: CASSPRDRSYEQYF. As DNA, the CDR3 is TGTGCCAGCAGTCCCCGGGACAGGAGCTACGAGCAGTACTTC.

This clone came up a few times. The chain has TRBV19 and TRBJ1-2, with 10 positions matching TRBD1. The J segment lost 4 bases and the V segment lost 6 bases, leaving 8 bases of the junction unmatched. The germline V gene encodes CDR1 LNHDA and CDR2 SQIVND (reference sequence). The CDR3 covers 15 residues. The CDR3 loop reads CASSIRQGAFYGYTF. The CDR3 bases are TGTGCCAGTAGCATTCGACAGGGGGCTTTCTATGGCTACACCTTC.

This clone has only a few counts. V is TRBV4-2 and J is TRBJ2-1; maybe TRBD2 (6 bases). The germline V gene has CDR1 LGHNA and CDR2 YNFKEQ. The germline V and J ends were trimmed by 2 bases and 7 bases, with 15 bases remaining between them. The CDR3 covers 15 residues. DNA of the CDR3: TGTGCCAGCAGCCAAAGAGGGACTGGGGCGAATGAGCAGTTCTTC. Translated: CASSQRGTGANEQFF.

In DNA form, the CDR3 reads TGTGCCAGCAGCCGCCTCCTCTCTGGGGCCAACGTCCTGACTTTC. Translated: CASSRLLSGANVLTF. The rearrangement joins TRBV6-6 to TRBJ2-6; D gene uncertain. CDR1 and CDR2 from the germline V gene are MNHNY and SVGAGI (reference sequence). CDR3 length: 15 residues. Trimming removed 6 bases from V and 0 bases from J, with 9 bases in between.

This chain links TRBV5-1 with TRBJ2-2; the D is unclear. V lost 0 bases, J lost 0 bases, and 6 bases lay in between. Germline V CDR1 and CDR2: SGHRS, YFSETQ. CDR3 size: 15 residues. Here the CDR3 DNA reads TGCGCCAGCAGCTTGGGCACATCGAACACCGGGGAGCTGTTTTTT. It yields the protein CASSLGTSNTGELFF.

The gene calls are TRBV13 and TRBJ2-2; D is uncertain. With 0 bases removed from V and 7 bases from J, the gap between germline ends came to 6 bases. Germline V gives CDR1 PRHDT, CDR2 FYEKMQ (reference sequence). The length of the CDR3 is 13 residues. The CDR3 DNA sequence: TGTGCCAGCAGCTTAGGCTGGGGCGGGGAGCTGTTTTTT. Residues: CASSLGWGGELFF.

This clone occurred once. The V and J genes are TRBV6-1 and TRBJ2-7, with 9 bases fitting TRBD2. Trimming took 9 bases from V and 2 from J; bases not matched to a gene: 5. Germline CDR1 and CDR2: MNHNS and SASEGT. The CDR3 totals 13 residues. The CDR3 DNA sequence: TGTGCCAGTACTAGCGGGCTTACCTACGAGCAGTACTTC. Its translation is CASTSGLTYEQYF.

The CDR3 here is CASSLAVGSGRYNEQFF. The CDR3 bases are TGTGCCAGCAGCTTAGCGGTAGGTAGCGGCCGATACAATGAGCAGTTCTTC. The chain combines TRBV7-2 with TRBJ2-1, with a possible D match to TRBD2 (6 bases). This CDR3 has 17 amino acids. The ends were cut back, 0 bases at V and 4 bases at J, with 16 bases in the middle. Germline CDR1 and CDR2: SGHTA and FQGNSA.

The chain carries TRBV11-2 and TRBJ2-7; perhaps TRBD2 as D (5 bases). Germline CDR1 reads SGHAT; CDR2 reads FQNNGV. The ends were cut back, 6 bases at V and 0 bases at J, with 12 bases in the middle. The CDR3 length is 14 residues. The chain's CDR3 is CASRTIRDSYEQYF. The CDR3 DNA reads as TGTGCCAGCAGAACCATCCGGGACTCCTACGAGCAGTACTTC.

The gene calls are TRBV6-5 and TRBJ2-7; unclear D gene. This CDR3 region has 11 residues. V lost 7 bases, J lost 6 bases, and 10 bases lay in between. Germline V lookup: CDR1 MNHEY, CDR2 SVGAGI. The chain's CDR3 is CASTSFPEQYF. The CDR3 DNA is TGTGCCAGCACGAGCTTCCCCGAGCAGTACTTC.

The chain couples TRBV27 to TRBJ2-7; TRBD2 matches 12 bases. The CDR3 is 16 residues long. CDR1 is MNHEY, CDR2 SMNVEV, per germline (reference sequence). V dropped 5 bases and J dropped 4; count of bases not matched to a gene: 9. The CDR3 here is CASSLLTTSGRYEQYF. DNA of the CDR3: TGTGCCAGCAGTCTACTGACCACTAGCGGGAGGTACGAGCAGTACTTC.

This clone was seen ten or more times. The V and J genes are TRBV11-2 and TRBJ1-1, with 8 bases aligning to TRBD1. The CDR3 totals 16 residues. CDR1 is SGHAT, CDR2 FQNNGV, per germline. Trimming removed 5 bases from V and 5 bases from J; junction bases left unmatched: 13. The CDR3 loop is CASSIHDRGARTEAFF. CDR3 nucleotide sequence: TGTGCCAGCAGCATCCATGACAGGGGAGCTAGGACTGAAGCTTTCTTT.

This clone was seen more than once but under ten times. The chain joins TRBV6-1 to TRBJ1-5; D gene uncertain. The CDR3 covers 15 residues. Germline CDR1 is MNHNS and CDR2 is SASEGT. V lost 6 bases to trimming and J lost 1 base, with 13 bases between them. The CDR3 DNA reads TGTGCCAGCAGCCAAGCCGGCCTGAGCAATCAGCCCCAGCATTTT. Translated, it gives CASSQAGLSNQPQHF.

The V call is TRBV11-2, the J call TRBJ2-7; D is possibly TRBD1 (5 bases). This CDR3 contains 14 residues. V was clipped by 0 bases and J by 6 bases, with 12 bases between them. Germline CDR1 is SGHAT and CDR2 is FQNNGV. The CDR3 bases are TGTGCCAGCAGCTTAGATCGGCAGGGCGGCGAGCAGTACTTC. Translation: CASSLDRQGGEQYF. Looking up the rest from reference TRBV11-2 and TRBJ2-7 gives the full variable domain: EAGVAQSPRYKIIEKRQSVAFWCNPISGHATLYWYQQILGQGPKLLIQFQNNGVVDDSQLPKDRFSAERLKGVDSTLKIQPAKLEDSAVYLCASSLDRQGGEQYFGPGTRLTVT.

J is TRBJ1-1 and V is TRBV2, with TRBD1 as a possible D gene (5 bases). The CDR3 covers 13 residues. Germline V gene data show CDR1 as SNHLY and CDR2 as FYNNEI. V lost 6 bases and J 0 bases, leaving 8 bases between the germline ends. CDR3 loop: CASRQELNTEAFF. The DNA for the CDR3 is TGTGCCAGCAGACAGGAGTTGAACACTGAAGCTTTCTTT.

The sample holds one count of this clone. The chain has TRBV7-2 and TRBJ1-4; 7 nucleotides align to TRBD1. The CDR3 extends over 15 amino acids. With 2 bases clipped from V and 3 bases from J, the junction kept 3 bases outside the gene matches. Germline CDR1 SGHTA, CDR2 FQGNSA. CDR3 loop: CASSLLGQPNEKLFF. The CDR3, as DNA: TGTGCCAGCAGCTTATTGGGACAGCCTAATGAAAAACTGTTTTTT.

The V and J genes are TRBV28 and TRBJ1-5, with D unclear. Germline values: CDR1 MDHEN, CDR2 SYDVKM. The V end was cut by 5 bases, the J end by 11 bases, with 22 bases between. This CDR3 spans 15 amino acids. Here the CDR3 reads CASSSPGAQYRAQHF. In DNA form, the CDR3 reads TGTGCCAGCAGTAGTCCGGGTGCCCAATACCGGGCCCAGCATTTT.

This clone has more than one count but fewer than ten. The chain couples TRBV11-2 to TRBJ1-1; TRBD1 matches at 7 bases. V trimming: 0 bases; J trimming: 5 bases; junction bases outside the gene matches: 12. The CDR3 loop spans 17 amino acids. The germline CDR1 and CDR2 sequences are SGHAT and FQNNGV. The CDR3 DNA reads TGTGCCAGCAGCTTAGACAGGGGGACCATTATGTGGACTGAAGCTTTCTTT. Amino acids: CASSLDRGTIMWTEAFF.

The table lists this clone with a count of one. This chain uses TRBV6-5 with TRBJ2-2; D is possibly TRBD1 (5 bases). CDR3 length: 14 residues. Germline CDR1 MNHEY, CDR2 SVGAGI. V was pared by 6 bases and J by 4 bases, with 12 bases between. In DNA, the CDR3 is TGTGCCAGCAGCTACGGACAAACCACCGGGGAGCTGTTTTTT. Protein product: CASSYGQTTGELFF.